This T cell receptor (beta chain) appears in the sequencing data of a study of cytomegalovirus exposure and HLA in healthy donors. The length of the CDR3 is 15 residues. Germline CDR1 and CDR2: SGHRS and YFSETQ. Trimming took off 0 bases at V and 7 bases at J, with 16 bases between the two ends. Concerning this clone itself: Its cognate antigen is unknown.

Points from the study as a whole: One later analysis reportedly identified an Asian-associated ancestry cluster that showed fewer N-insertions than the roughly 600-donor mean. Judged likely to be a sequencing artifact was a cluster of highly shared sequence variants. Sequencing depth roughly uniform across donors was assumed in presence/absence analyses.

PCR primers comprised 60 Vbeta and 13 Jbeta primers. Method: immunoSEQ multiplex PCR; TCRdb's copy keeps in-frame clones and lacks some. There are around 150,000 clones in the sample; 75% to 90% occur only once, and approximately 2% lies in the top ten. The sequenced sample consisted of PBMCs. The genes are TRBV5-1 and TRBJ1-2, with D unresolved. The sequence came from a human donor in good health. The CDR3 bases are TGCGCCAGCAGCTTGGGCCCCCAAGCGGGCGCTGGCTACACCTTC. Encoded protein: CASSLGPQAGAGYTF.